This TCR beta chain was identified during a study of regulatory T cells in long-lasting Graves disease. Investigators prepared the TCR beta libraries by applying iRepertoire HTBI primers and Arm-PCR of CDR3 regions. MiXCR, applied by TCRdb to the multiplex PCR reads, yields one record per CDR3 protein. This sample has roughly 700,000 distinct CDR3 sequences, with about 32% found just once. Study-wide results and limits: Persistent Graves' patients possessed reduced TCR diversity relative to recently diagnosed ones.

This CDR3 has 14 residues. V was trimmed by 4 bases and J by 7 bases, leaving 12 bases between them. Germline V lookup: CDR1 SGHRS, CDR2 YFSETQ. Time point noted: persistent/refractory GD, antithyroid drugs over 5 years with positive TRAb. The TCR library used RNA extracted from PBMCs. Details on this clonotype: The target antigen is unknown.

This clonotype was sampled from a female donor with Graves disease. The sample here was peripheral blood mononuclear cells (PBMCs), taken when the disease was refractory, from a patient treated with antithyroid drugs. The rearrangement links TRBV5-1 to TRBJ1-6, with a weak D call TRBD1 (5 bases). CDR3 nucleotide sequence: TGCGCCAGCAGCCTGGGGGGTTGGAATTCACCCCTCCACTTT. Its translation: CASSLGGWNSPLHF.